This TCR beta chain emerged from a study of blood T cell repertoires in COVID-19. Background on the study: From T cells, B-cell-depleted T cells, or PBMCs came the material, which was cDNA or gDNA.

This clone has just a few counts. Generated by immunoSEQ multiplex PCR, the TCRdb table keeps only in-frame clones and is missing some. There are some 98,000 clones in the sample; 82% occur only once, and 11% lies in the top ten. Sequencing was done on a sample of peripheral blood. The receptor was derived from a man aged 65 to 79 with active or convalescent COVID-19.

The CDR3 DNA reads TGTGCCAGCAGCTTAGCATTCGGGAGTGGCTACACCTTC. Translation: CASSLAFGSGYTF. The rearrangement uses TRBV7-2 and TRBJ1-2; no reliable D call. From germline, CDR1 is SGHTA and CDR2 FQGNSA. The CDR3 totals 13 residues. V lost 0 bases and J 7 bases, leaving 9 bases between the germline ends.